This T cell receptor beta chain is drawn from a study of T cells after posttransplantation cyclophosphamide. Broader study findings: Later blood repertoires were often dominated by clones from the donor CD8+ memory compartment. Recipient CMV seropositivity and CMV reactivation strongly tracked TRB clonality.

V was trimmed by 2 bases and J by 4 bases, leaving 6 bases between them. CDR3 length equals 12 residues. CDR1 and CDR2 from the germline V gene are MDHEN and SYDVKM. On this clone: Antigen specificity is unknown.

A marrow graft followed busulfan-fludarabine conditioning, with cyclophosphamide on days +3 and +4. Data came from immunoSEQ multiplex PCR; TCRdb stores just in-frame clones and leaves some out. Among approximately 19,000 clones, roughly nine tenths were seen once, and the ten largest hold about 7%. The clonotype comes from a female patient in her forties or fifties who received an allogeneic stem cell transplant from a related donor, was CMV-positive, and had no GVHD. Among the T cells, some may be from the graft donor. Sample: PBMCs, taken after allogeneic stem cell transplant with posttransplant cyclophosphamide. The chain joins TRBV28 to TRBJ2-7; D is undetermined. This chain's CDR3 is CASSLPMYEQYF. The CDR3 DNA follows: TGTGCCAGCAGTTTACCCATGTACGAGCAGTACTTC.